What follows are 19 T cell receptor beta chains derived from one specimen sequenced in a study of OX40 agonist ivuxolimab in advanced cancers. Data came from immunoSEQ multiplex PCR; TCRdb stores just in-frame clones and leaves some out. This table holds about 120,000 clones, 80% to 90% found once. Sequencing used CD4+ or CD8+ T cells sorted from blood, obtained in a trial of the OX40 agonist ivuxolimab. Source of these receptors: an adult with an advanced solid tumor such as melanoma, head and neck, liver or kidney cancer.

The chain has TRBV7-2 and TRBJ2-3; 12 positions match TRBD2. The CDR3 is made up of 17 amino acids. Germline values: CDR1 SGHTA, CDR2 FQGNSA. Trimming at V came to 5 bases and at J to 5 bases, leaving 11 bases not matched to a gene. Written as DNA, the CDR3 is TGTGCCAGCAGCAAAGCTCTAGCGGGGGGGCCGGGAGATACGCAGTATTTT. Protein: CASSKALAGGPGDTQYF.

The chain combines TRBV5-5 with TRBJ1-2; perhaps TRBD1 as D (6 bases). The CDR3 is 15 amino acids. V gave up 4 bases and J gave up 6 bases, with 19 bases separating them. Germline CDR1 SGHKS, CDR2 YYEKEE (reference sequence). The CDR3 reads CASSPGGIISNGYTF. CDR3 bases: TGTGCCAGCAGCCCCGGGGGCATTATATCTAATGGCTACACCTTC. The full variable domain, completed using reference TRBV5-5 and TRBJ1-2, is DAGVTQSPTHLIKTRGQQVTLRCSPISGHKSVSWYQQVLGQGPQFIFQYYEKEERGRGNFPDRFSARQFPNYSSELNVNALLLGDSALYLCASSPGGIISNGYTFGSGTRLTVV.

V and J are TRBV28 and TRBJ1-6; the match to TRBD1 covers 9 bases. Germline assignment: CDR1 MDHEN and CDR2 SYDVKM. V gave up 2 bases and J gave up 7 bases; unmatched junction bases: 18. CDR3 length equals 20 residues. The CDR3 here is CASSLGSLWGQGPSNSPLHF. The CDR3 nucleotides are TGTGCCAGCAGTTTAGGGTCCCTGTGGGGACAGGGCCCCTCAAATTCACCCCTCCACTTT.

The rearrangement uses TRBV5-1 and TRBJ1-1, with a tentative D call TRBD1 (5 bases). CDR1 is SGHRS, CDR2 YFSETQ, per germline. Trimming removed 2 bases at V and 4 bases at J, with 9 bases between. The CDR3 has 13 residues. CDR3 sequence: CASSFLGGTEAFF. The CDR3 DNA follows: TGCGCCAGCAGCTTCCTCGGGGGCACTGAAGCTTTCTTT. The variable domain in full, with the rest retrieved from reference TRBV5-1 and TRBJ1-1, is KAGVTQTPRYLIKTRGQQVTLSCSPISGHRSVSWYQQTPGQGLQFLFEYFSETQRNKGNFPGRFSGRQFSNSRSEMNVSTLELGDSALYLCASSFLGGTEAFFGQGTRLTVV.

This CDR3 reads CASSLNGGNLRDEQFF. In DNA form, the CDR3 reads TGTGCCAGCAGCTTAAACGGGGGGAACCTACGGGATGAGCAGTTCTTC. J is TRBJ2-1 and V is TRBV11-2; TRBD2 aligns across 7 bases. This CDR3 has 16 amino acids. V shed 2 bases and J 8 bases; nucleotides not matched to a gene: 12. Germline V gene lookup returns CDR1 SGHAT and CDR2 FQNNGV.

J is TRBJ2-3 and V is TRBV4-3; 16 nucleotides align to TRBD2. CDR3 length equals 16 residues. Germline V gene sequence: CDR1 LGHNA, CDR2 YSLEER. V gave up 4 bases and J gave up 3 bases; unmatched junction bases: 1. The CDR3 spells CASSRGLAGGTDTQYF. The CDR3 bases are TGCGCCAGCAGCCGGGGACTAGCGGGGGGGACAGATACGCAGTATTTT.

This chain connects TRBV7-8 to TRBJ1-3; D gene uncertain. This CDR3 is 15 amino acids long. The germline gives CDR1 SGHVS, CDR2 FQNEAQ. V lost 0 bases, J lost 1 base, and 7 bases lay in between. In DNA, the CDR3 is TGTGCCAGCAGCTTAGCACGGGTATCTGGAAACACCATATATTTT. Encoded protein: CASSLARVSGNTIYF. Variable domain in full (rest from reference TRBV7-8 and TRBJ1-3): GAGVSQSPRYKVAKRGQDVALRCDPISGHVSLFWYQQALGQGPEFLTYFQNEAQLDKSGLPSDRFFAERPEGSVSTLKIQRTQQEDSAVYLCASSLARVSGNTIYFGEGSWLTVV.

The rearrangement links TRBV10-1 to TRBJ1-1; D perhaps matches TRBD1 (5 bases). Trimming left V 3 bases short and J 2 bases short, with 10 bases between. CDR1 WNHNN and CDR2 SYGVQD come from the germline V gene (reference sequence). The CDR3 has 14 residues. The CDR3 sequence: CASSDRAGNTEAFF. The CDR3 coding sequence is TGCGCCAGCAGTGACAGGGCGGGAAACACTGAAGCTTTCTTT.

This clone has just one count. This rearrangement joins TRBV5-6 to TRBJ1-5; D unclear. CDR1 and CDR2 from the germline V gene are SGHDT and YYEEEE. The CDR3 consists of 15 residues. V was shortened by 2 bases and J by 6 bases, with 15 bases between the two germline ends. CDR3 bases: TGTGCCAGCAGCTTCTCGGGCTTGGGGTTTCAGCCCCAGCATTTT. It is translated as CASSFSGLGFQPQHF. Full variable domain (rest looked up from reference TRBV5-6 and TRBJ1-5): DAGVTQSPTHLIKTRGQQVTLRCSPKSGHDTVSWYQQALGQGPQFIFQYYEEEERQRGNFPDRFSGHQFPNYSSELNVNALLLGDSALYLCASSFSGLGFQPQHFGDGTRLSIL.

Here the CDR3 DNA reads TGTGCCAGCAGCGTAGAGCTGGCGGGGGCTAACACAGATACGCAGTATTTT. It yields the protein CASSVELAGANTDTQYF. This rearrangement joins TRBV9 to TRBJ2-3; D might be TRBD2 (7 bases). V lost 0 bases, J lost 2 bases, and 16 bases lay in between. This CDR3 is 17 amino acids long. The V gene's germline CDR1 is SGDLS and CDR2 YYNGEE.

V is TRBV6-5 and J is TRBJ1-5; 8 bases map to TRBD1. This CDR3 is 16 amino acids long. The germline CDR1 and CDR2 sequences are MNHEY and SVGAGI. With 0 bases clipped from V and 6 bases from J, the junction kept 7 bases outside the gene matches. CDR3 in amino acids: CASSYSSQGAAQPQHF. CDR3 sequence (DNA): TGTGCCAGCAGTTACTCGTCGCAGGGGGCGGCTCAGCCCCAGCATTTT.

Turning to this clone: The sample has other DNA sequences that encode this CDR3 too. The genes are TRBV7-2 and TRBJ1-5; D ambiguous. The CDR3 runs to 12 residues. Trimming left V 7 bases short and J 6 bases short, with 10 bases between. CDR1 is SGHTA, CDR2 FQGNSA, per germline. CDR3 sequence (DNA): TGTGCCAGCACCCTCCAAGGTCAGCCCCAGCATTTT. This codes for CASTLQGQPQHF. The whole variable domain, filled in from reference TRBV7-2 and TRBJ1-5, reads GAGVSQSPSNKVTEKGKDVELRCDPISGHTALYWYRQSLGQGLEFLIYFQGNSAPDKSGLPSDRFSAERTGGSVSTLTIQRTQQEDSAVYLCASTLQGQPQHFGDGTRLSIL.

V gene TRBV29-1 combines with J gene TRBJ2-2, with 7 bases that match TRBD2. The J segment lost 0 bases and the V segment lost 6 bases, leaving 10 bases of the junction unmatched. Per the germline V gene, CDR1 is SQVTM and CDR2 is ANQGSEA. The length of the CDR3 is 16 residues. The CDR3 region is CSVMGTKEANTGELFF. The CDR3 nucleotides read TGCAGCGTAATGGGGACTAAGGAGGCGAACACCGGGGAGCTGTTTTTT.

The rearrangement links TRBV4-3 to TRBJ2-4, with D hard to call. Germline loops: CDR1 LGHNA, CDR2 YSLEER. There are 13 residues in the CDR3. Trimming removed 0 bases at V and 2 bases at J, with 2 bases between. The CDR3 spells CASSQDPKNIQYF. In DNA form, the CDR3 reads TGCGCCAGCAGCCAAGATCCCAAAAACATTCAGTACTTC.

The genes are TRBV5-1 and TRBJ2-1; a possible D gene is TRBD1 (6 bases). This CDR3 contains 17 residues. V lost 0 bases and J lost 3, with 16 bases in between. In germline, CDR1 is SGHRS, CDR2 YFSETQ. This CDR3 is CASSLGTGLGIYNEQFF. Here the CDR3 DNA reads TGCGCCAGCAGCTTGGGAACAGGGTTGGGGATCTACAATGAGCAGTTCTTC.

This sequence joins TRBV19 and TRBJ1-2; D gene unclear. Between the trimmed V and J ends, which lost 4 bases and 7 bases, there was a span of 19 bases. The CDR3 has 15 amino acids. Looked up from germline, CDR1 is LNHDA and CDR2 is SQIVND (reference sequence). The CDR3 region has the DNA TGTGCCAGTAGTACCCCGGGCCTCACAGTTTCTGGCTACACCTTC. Its protein is CASSTPGLTVSGYTF.

V and J are TRBV7-2 and TRBJ2-5; D perhaps matches TRBD1 (6 bases). Germline values: CDR1 SGHTA, CDR2 FQGNSA. Trimming pared 5 bases from V and 7 bases from J, leaving 14 bases between. The CDR3 is 13 amino acids. This chain's CDR3 is CASSPQGIGTQYF. The CDR3 nucleotides are TGTGCCAGCAGCCCCCAGGGGATTGGGACCCAGTACTTC.

This clone showed up just once. This chain uses TRBV18 with TRBJ1-1, with 9 nucleotides matching TRBD1. The V segment lost 3 bases and the J segment 3 bases; nucleotides outside the gene matches: 14. This CDR3 has 18 residues. Germline V lookup: CDR1 KGHSH, CDR2 LQKENI. The CDR3 DNA follows: TGTGCCAGCTCACCCGCCTCGGGACAGGGATCTTCCTACACTGAAGCTTTCTTT. Its protein is CASSPASGQGSSYTEAFF.

V and J are TRBV28 and TRBJ1-4, with D uncertain. The germline gives CDR1 MDHEN, CDR2 SYDVKM. The V and J ends lost 6 bases and 4 bases respectively, with 9 bases between them. This CDR3 region has 13 residues. The CDR3, as DNA: TGTGCCAGCAGACGGTCCTATAATGAAAAACTGTTTTTT. Protein: CASRRSYNEKLFF.